Listed below are T cell receptor beta chains from one sample, sequenced in a study of graft-versus-host responses after intestinal transplantation. Generated by immunoSEQ multiplex PCR, the TCRdb table keeps only in-frame clones and is missing some. The sample lists about 70,000 clones; less than 95% were seen once. No antigen has been identified for these receptors. Here the sequenced sample was unstimulated CD8+ T cells sorted from spleen or lymph node cells, taken before intestinal transplant. The receptors derive from a human donor who received an intestinal transplant. Each CDR3 is given with its conserved first and last residue. A D gene is named only where the DNA matches it firmly. Size is stated for part of the rows, as once, few or many counts, or as a class when the clone is expanded.

cdr3_aa,cdr3_nt,clone_size,d_call,v_call,j_call
CASSLGANSYEQYF,TGTGCCAGCAGTTTAGGGGCCAACTCCTACGAGCAGTACTTC,-,-,TRBV27,TRBJ2-7
CSVEGHGLANEQYF,TGCAGCGTTGAAGGGCACGGACTAGCCAACGAGCAGTACTTC,-,TRBD2,TRBV29-1,TRBJ2-7
CASSLMAAYNEQFF,TGTGCCAGCAGTTTAATGGCCGCCTACAATGAGCAGTTCTTC,-,-,TRBV27,TRBJ2-1
CASSATGQGRTEAFF,TGTGCCAGCAGCGCCACCGGACAGGGGAGAACTGAAGCTTTCTTT,-,TRBD1,TRBV7-6,TRBJ1-1
CASSHARDVTEAFF,TGCGCCAGCAGCCACGCCAGGGATGTGACTGAAGCTTTCTTT,-,-,TRBV4-1,TRBJ1-1
CASSEGSEQYF,TGTGCCAGCTCAGAGGGAAGTGAGCAGTACTTC,-,-,TRBV18,TRBJ2-7
CATEGISGNWRSYEQYF,TGCGCCACCGAAGGGATTTCAGGGAATTGGCGCTCCTACGAGCAGTACTTC,-,-,TRBV10-1,TRBJ2-7
CASSVATGGTPLGGYTF,TGTGCCAGCAGCGTAGCTACCGGGGGGACACCGTTGGGGGGCTACACCTTC,-,-,TRBV9,TRBJ1-2
CATSRALREYGYTF,TGTGCCACCAGCAGGGCCCTCCGGGAGTATGGCTACACCTTC,-,-,TRBV15,TRBJ1-2
CASSPISGNTEAFF,TGTGCCAGCAGCCCAATCTCGGGGAACACTGAAGCTTTCTTT,-,-,TRBV7-9,TRBJ1-1
CASFGDNNEQFF,TGTGCCAGCTTCGGGGATAACAATGAGCAGTTCTTC,once,-,TRBV18,TRBJ2-1
CASSVGDMNTEAFF,TGTGCCAGCAGCGTAGGGGACATGAACACTGAAGCTTTCTTT,-,-,TRBV9,TRBJ1-1
CASSYSAGGPIGYTF,TGTGCCAGCAGTTACTCGGCAGGGGGACCCATCGGCTACACCTTC,-,TRBD1,TRBV6-5,TRBJ1-2
CASSLAQGANYGYTF,TGTGCCAGCAGCTTGGCGCAGGGGGCGAACTATGGCTACACCTTC,-,TRBD1,TRBV5-6,TRBJ1-2
CASSQGQGAAETQYF,TGCGCCAGCAGCCAGGGACAGGGGGCCGCGGAGACCCAGTACTTC,-,TRBD1,TRBV4-1,TRBJ2-5
CASSELSREVDTEAFF,TGTGCCAGCAGTGAGCTAAGCAGGGAAGTCGACACTGAAGCTTTCTTT,-,-,TRBV2,TRBJ1-1
CASSDPGYEAFF,TGTGCCAGCAGTGACCCAGGGTACGAAGCTTTCTTT,-,-,TRBV25-1,TRBJ1-1
CASSLSGPGTGGNEQFF,TGTGCCAGCAGTTTATCGGGACCCGGGACAGGGGGGAATGAGCAGTTCTTC,-,TRBD1,TRBV27,TRBJ2-1
CASSGTGRGYTF,TGTGCCAGCAGCGGAACAGGGCGGGGCTACACCTTC,-,-,TRBV5-5,TRBJ1-2
CASSIVLASGGQETQYF,TGTGCCAGTAGTATAGTTCTGGCTAGCGGGGGTCAAGAGACCCAGTACTTC,-,TRBD2,TRBV19,TRBJ2-5
CASSLHWGQGGNEQFF,TGTGCCAGCAGCTTACATTGGGGACAGGGTGGAAATGAGCAGTTCTTC,-,TRBD1,TRBV11-2,TRBJ2-1
CASSQQGSGANVLTF,TGCGCCAGCAGCCAACAGGGCTCTGGGGCCAACGTCCTGACTTTC,-,-,TRBV4-1,TRBJ2-6